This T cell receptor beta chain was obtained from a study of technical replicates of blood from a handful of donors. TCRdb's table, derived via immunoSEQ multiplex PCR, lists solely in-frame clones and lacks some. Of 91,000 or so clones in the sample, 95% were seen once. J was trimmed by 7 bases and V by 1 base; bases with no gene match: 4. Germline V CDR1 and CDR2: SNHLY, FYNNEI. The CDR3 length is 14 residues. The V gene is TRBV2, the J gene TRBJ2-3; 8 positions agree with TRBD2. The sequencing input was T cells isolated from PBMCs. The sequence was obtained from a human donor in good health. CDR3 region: CASSEGLALNTQYF. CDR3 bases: TGTGCCAGCAGTGAAGGACTAGCGTTGAATACGCAGTATTTT.